This T cell receptor (beta chain) was captured in a study of blood T cells in healthy people across ages. General study results and limits: With age, beta diversity per million T cells declined roughly linearly, significantly by 40.

On this clonotype: Its antigen is not identified.

The use of a sample-barcoded 5' primer and a J-beta primer mix characterized a second PCR of 7 to 11 cycles. Via MiXCR, TCRdb re-called the 5' RACE reads, giving one row per CDR3 protein. The sample yields about 1 million distinct CDR3 sequences, more than 40% seen once. This CDR3 contains 15 residues. Per germline, CDR1 MNHEY and CDR2 SMNVEV (reference sequence). V lost 1 base, J lost 3 bases, and 4 bases stayed unmatched. The rearrangement joins TRBV27 to TRBJ2-7, with 9 bases aligning to TRBD1. This clonotype originated in a woman aged 55-75 years in good health. Sequencing was done on a sample of blood. CDR3 loop: CASSLLGQGIYEQYF. CDR3 DNA: TGTGCCAGCAGTTTATTGGGACAGGGTATCTACGAGCAGTACTTC.